These T cell receptor beta chains were read from a single sample in a study of T cell repertoires in cytomegalovirus infection. Their recognized antigens are unknown. Each CDR3 protein gets one entry after TCRdb re-called the reads with MiXCR. Seen here are 570,000 or so distinct CDR3 sequences, 40% observed once, and the top ten hold roughly 50%. Source: cultured PBMCs, taken from culture after CMV antigen stimulation. These receptors all come from a human donor in good health (CMV status not recorded). Some clones in this sample may be carry-over from other donors' samples. Both conserved end residues are part of each CDR3. A D gene is named only where the DNA matches it firmly. A row's size may be missing; if present it is once, few, many or a size class.

NA	TRBV5-6	NA	TRBJ2-4	TGTGCCAGCAGCCCCGCGACGGCCGCCAAAAACATTCAGTACTTC	CASSPATAAKNIQYF
TRBD2	TRBV6-2/TRBV6-3	few	TRBJ2-1	TGTGCCAGCACTACAGTGGTACTAGCGGGAGGAGGGAAGTTCTTC	CASTTVVLAGGGKFF
TRBD1	TRBV2	NA	TRBJ2-3	TGTGCCAGCAGTGAGCAGGGGGGCACAGATACGCAGTATTTT	CASSEQGGTDTQYF
TRBD1	TRBV27	few	TRBJ1-4	TGTGCCAGCAGTCCTGGGACAGCGAGTAATGAAAAACTGTTTTTT	CASSPGTASNEKLFF
NA	TRBV7-9	few	TRBJ2-3	TGTGCCAGCAGCCTAGGCCATGTTGGGGATACGCAGTATTTT	CASSLGHVGDTQYF
NA	TRBV7-2	few	TRBJ1-5	TGTGCCAGCAGCTTAGCTTACACGGGTCAGCCCCAGCATTTT	CASSLAYTGQPQHF
NA	TRBV7-2	NA	TRBJ2-5	TGTGCCAGCAGCCGGGGTTTCCAAGAGGCCCAGTACTTC	CASSRGFQEAQYF
NA	TRBV20-1	NA	TRBJ1-2	TGCAGTGCTAGAGACCTCCTCGGGTATGGCTACACCTTC	CSARDLLGYGYTF
NA	TRBV7-2	many	TRBJ1-5	TGTGCCAGCAGCTTAGGGATGATGGGAGTTCAGCCCCAGCATTTT	CASSLGMMGVQPQHF
NA	TRBV7-9	NA	TRBJ2-7	TGTGCCAGCAGCTTAGGGAAGAGGCCAACCTACGAGCAGTACTTC	CASSLGKRPTYEQYF
TRBD2	TRBV6-2/TRBV6-3	few	TRBJ2-1	TGTGCCAGCAGTTACTCAGCGGGAGAGCTTTACAATGAGCAGTTCTTC	CASSYSAGELYNEQFF
TRBD1	TRBV5-1	NA	TRBJ2-3	TGCGCCAGCAGCGAGGGGGCGCCCAGCACAGATACGCAGTATTTT	CASSEGAPSTDTQYF
TRBD1	TRBV7-2	few	TRBJ2-3	TGTGCCAGCACCCGGACAGGGGGCACAGATACGCAGTATTTT	CASTRTGGTDTQYF
NA	TRBV7-2	NA	TRBJ2-7	TGTGCCAGCACCCCACGTGGGGCAGGCCCCTACGAGCAGTACTTC	CASTPRGAGPYEQYF
TRBD2	TRBV11-2	NA	TRBJ2-2	TGTGCCAGCACCCCAAAACTAGCGGGGATCACCGGGGAGCTGTTTTTT	CASTPKLAGITGELFF
NA	TRBV5-1	NA	TRBJ2-2	TGCGCCAGCAGCTCCGGGGCAGGGGCCCCCGGGGAGCTGTTTTTT	CASSSGAGAPGELFF
NA	TRBV7-8	few	TRBJ1-4	TGTGCCAGCAGCTCCGGGGCCCTGGGTGAAAAACTGTTTTTT	CASSSGALGEKLFF
NA	TRBV28	few	TRBJ2-3	TGTGCCAGCAGTTCCCCCCGATGGGACTCCACAGATACGCAGTATTTT	CASSSPRWDSTDTQYF
NA	TRBV7-2	many	TRBJ1-1	TGTGCCAGCAGCTTAGCCGCGGCGAACACTGAAGCTTTCTTT	CASSLAAANTEAFF
TRBD1	TRBV4-1	NA	TRBJ2-7	TGCGCCAGCAGCCACTTGGACAGGGCTTCCTACGAGCAGTACTTC	CASSHLDRASYEQYF
TRBD2	TRBV5-6	NA	TRBJ2-5	TGTGCCAGCAGCTTGGCCCCGACTAGCTCCGAGACCCAGTACTTC	CASSLAPTSSETQYF
NA	TRBV14	few	TRBJ2-1	TGTGCCAGCAGCCAAATTACAGGGATGGATGAGCAGTTCTTC	CASSQITGMDEQFF
TRBD2	TRBV6-1	NA	TRBJ2-3	TGTGCCAGCAGCCCTGGGACTAGCGGGAGGGCCTACCCACGAGATACGCAGTATTTT	CASSPGTSGRAYPRDTQYF
TRBD2	TRBV2	NA	TRBJ2-7	TGTGCCAGCCAAAGCGGGAGCTCCTACGAGCAGTACTTC	CASQSGSSYEQYF
TRBD2	TRBV7-8	NA	TRBJ2-1	TGTGCCAGCAGACTTCAGAGGCTAGCGGGAAGGAGTGAGCAGTTCTTC	CASRLQRLAGRSEQFF
NA	TRBV7-2	few	TRBJ1-3	TGTGCCAGCAGCTTATACCCCGGAGACACCATATATTTT	CASSLYPGDTIYF
NA	TRBV7-8	few	TRBJ1-4	TGTGCCAGCAGCTCCCATACTAGACTGGGCCTTAATGAAAAACTGTTTTTT	CASSSHTRLGLNEKLFF
TRBD2	TRBV6-4	few	TRBJ2-1	TGTGCCAGCAGTGCACTTGGGACTAGCGGGCCCCACAATGAGCAGTTCTTC	CASSALGTSGPHNEQFF
NA	TRBV27	few	TRBJ2-7	TGTGCCAGCAGTTTAGGACCCTGGGACTACGAGCAGTACTTC	CASSLGPWDYEQYF
NA	TRBV7-2	few	TRBJ2-5	TGTGCCAGCAGCGCTGGCGGTGGGGGGAAGGAGACCCAGTACTTC	CASSAGGGGKETQYF
TRBD1	TRBV18	NA	TRBJ1-3	TGTGCCAGCGGGGGCGACAGGGCAACCAACACCATATATTTT	CASGGDRATNTIYF
NA	TRBV7-2	many	TRBJ2-6	TGTGCCAGCAGACCCCGGGGGACGGCTGGGGCCAACGTCCTGACTTTC	CASRPRGTAGANVLTF
TRBD1	TRBV7-8	NA	TRBJ1-5	TGTGCCAGCAGCTCCGGACAGGGTCTCCTATATAGCAATCAGCCCCAGCATTTT	CASSSGQGLLYSNQPQHF
NA	TRBV7-6	NA	TRBJ2-3	TGTGCCAGCAGCCAAAACCGTGATACGCAGTATTTT	CASSQNRDTQYF
NA	TRBV20-1	few	TRBJ2-3	TGCAGTTTTGGGGTTGTGAGTACAGATACGCAGTATTTT	CSFGVVSTDTQYF
TRBD1	TRBV5-6	NA	TRBJ2-3	TGTGCCAGCAGGACAGGGGGCTCGGGGGGTTCGTATACGCAGTATTTT	CASRTGGSGGSYTQYF
NA	TRBV12-3/TRBV12-4	few	TRBJ2-3	TGTGCCAGCACTTCATCCCATGCTAGCCACAGGCCCCTGCGCGACACAGATACGCAGTATTTT	CASTSSHASHRPLRDTDTQYF
TRBD2	TRBV10-3	few	TRBJ2-3	TGTGCCATCGCCGCCTTTAGCGGGAGCACAGATACGCAGTATTTT	CAIAAFSGSTDTQYF
NA	TRBV19	NA	TRBJ2-3	TGTGCCAGTAGTATAGATGTGGGGCCTGACACGCAGTATTTT	CASSIDVGPDTQYF
NA	TRBV6-1	NA	TRBJ1-5	TGTGCCACCCACCTGGACACACGATATAGCAATCAGCCCCAGCATTTT	CATHLDTRYSNQPQHF
NA	TRBV10-2	once	TRBJ1-5	TGCGCCAGCGTCTCAGGGATTACACAGCCCCAGCATTTT	CASVSGITQPQHF
NA	TRBV2	few	TRBJ2-7	TGTGCCAGCATTGCCCAGTCCTACGAGCAGTACTTC	CASIAQSYEQYF
TRBD1	TRBV18	once	TRBJ1-1	TGTGCCAGCTCGGAAGCCGGGACAGACACTGAAGCTTTCTTT	CASSEAGTDTEAFF
NA	TRBV12-3/TRBV12-4	NA	TRBJ2-5	TGTGCCAGCAGTTATGTGGATGAGACCCAGTACTTC	CASSYVDETQYF
NA	TRBV5-4	few	TRBJ2-7	TGTGCCAGCAGCTTGGGGCTATTGGGATCCTACGAGCAGTACTTC	CASSLGLLGSYEQYF
TRBD2	TRBV7-2	NA	TRBJ2-2	TGTGCCAGCAGCTTAATCGGACTAGCGGGAGTAGGTTCGGGGGAGCTGTTTTTT	CASSLIGLAGVGSGELFF
NA	TRBV6-5	NA	TRBJ2-5	TGTGCCAGCAGTTACTCCCGGGGGGCAGGGATCGTAGGAGAGACCCAGTACTTC	CASSYSRGAGIVGETQYF
NA	TRBV14	NA	TRBJ2-7	TGTGCCAGCAGCCAATTTTCCGGCTCCTACGAGCAGTACTTC	CASSQFSGSYEQYF
TRBD2	TRBV12-3/TRBV12-4	NA	TRBJ2-3	TGTGCCAGCAGTCCAGGGAGGGCCTTGGACACAGATACGCAGTATTTT	CASSPGRALDTDTQYF
NA	TRBV7-3	NA	TRBJ2-3	TGTGCCAGCACCCAAAGCACAGATACGCAGTATTTT	CASTQSTDTQYF
TRBD2	TRBV24-1	NA	TRBJ2-1	TGTGCCACCAGTGGTTCAGCGGGAGGGGCCTACAATGAGCAGTTCTTC	CATSGSAGGAYNEQFF
TRBD1	TRBV30	NA	TRBJ1-1	TGTGCCTGGGAACGACAGGGGAACACTGAAGCTTTCTTT	CAWERQGNTEAFF
TRBD1	TRBV12-3/TRBV12-4	NA	TRBJ2-1	TGTGCCAGCAGTTTTCGGACAGGCGACTACAATGAGCAGTTCTTC	CASSFRTGDYNEQFF
NA	TRBV7-8	NA	TRBJ2-1	TGTGCCAGCAGCTCACCGGACAGTTACAATGAGCAGTTCTTC	CASSSPDSYNEQFF
NA	TRBV4-2	many	TRBJ2-3	TGTGCCAGCAGCCAAGATCAAATAGATACGCAGTATTTT	CASSQDQIDTQYF
NA	TRBV12-3/TRBV12-4	NA	TRBJ2-3	TGTGCCAGCACCGATCTTCGCGTCGGGGATACGCAGTATTTT	CASTDLRVGDTQYF
NA	TRBV28	few	TRBJ2-1	TGTGCCAGCAGTTTAGGTAGCGCGCAGGGTCGCGAGCAGTTCTTC	CASSLGSAQGREQFF
TRBD1	TRBV25-1	NA	TRBJ1-3	TGTGCCAGCAGTGAATTCAAGACAGGGCCTGGAAACACCATATATTTT	CASSEFKTGPGNTIYF
NA	TRBV6-2/TRBV6-3	NA	TRBJ2-7	TGTGCCAGCAGTCGGACACGATCCTACGAGCAGTACTTC	CASSRTRSYEQYF
TRBD1	TRBV5-6	few	TRBJ2-1	TGTGCCAGCAGCTGGGCCCTCGACAGGGTGTCCCATGAGCAGTTCTTC	CASSWALDRVSHEQFF